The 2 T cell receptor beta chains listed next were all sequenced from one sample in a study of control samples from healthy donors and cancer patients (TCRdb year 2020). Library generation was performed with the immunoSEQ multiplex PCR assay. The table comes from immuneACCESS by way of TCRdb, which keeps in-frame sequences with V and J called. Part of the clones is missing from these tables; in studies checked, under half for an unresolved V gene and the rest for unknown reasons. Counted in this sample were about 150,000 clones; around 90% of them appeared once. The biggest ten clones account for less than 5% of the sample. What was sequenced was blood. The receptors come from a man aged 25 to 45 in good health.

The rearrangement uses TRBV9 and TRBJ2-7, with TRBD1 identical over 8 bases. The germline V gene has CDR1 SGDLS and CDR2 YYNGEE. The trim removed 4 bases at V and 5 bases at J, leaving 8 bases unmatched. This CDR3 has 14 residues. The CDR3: CASSFRTGLDEQYF. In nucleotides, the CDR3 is TGTGCCAGCAGCTTCCGGACAGGGTTGGACGAGCAGTACTTC.

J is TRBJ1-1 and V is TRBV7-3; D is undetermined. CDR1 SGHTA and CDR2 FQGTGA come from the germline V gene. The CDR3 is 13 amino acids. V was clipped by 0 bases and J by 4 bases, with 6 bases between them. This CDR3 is CASSLTPVTEAFF. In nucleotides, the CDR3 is TGTGCCAGCAGCTTAACACCGGTCACTGAAGCTTTCTTT.